The present entry profiles one T cell receptor (beta chain) with its context. The data stem from a study of shared clonotypes between healthy human individuals. Sequenced by immunoSEQ multiplex PCR; TCRdb stores in-frame clones only, minus some. This table has under 1,100,000 clones, around 82% appearing once. The V gene lost 1 base and the J gene lost 14 bases, with 12 bases spanning the gap. The CDR3 runs to 12 residues. The germline V gene has CDR1 SEHNR and CDR2 FQNEAQ (reference sequence). The genes are TRBV7-9 and TRBJ2-1; D not resolved. The sequenced sample consisted of memory CD4+ T cells from PBMCs. The subset: CD45RA-negative fraction. This clonotype was sampled from a man aged 18 to 29 in good health. Some clones in this sample may be carry-over from other donors' samples. The CDR3 protein is CASSLEKGLKFF. The CDR3 DNA reads as TGTGCCAGCAGCTTAGAGAAAGGTTTGAAGTTCTTC.